The rows below give T cell receptor beta chains drawn from one sample of a study of T cells in Graves' hyperthyroidism and ophthalmopathy. TCRdb re-analysed the multiplex PCR reads in MiXCR, keeping a single row per CDR3 protein. The table includes roughly 380,000 distinct CDR3 sequences, around 13% detected once. Sequencing used blood. These receptors were taken from a woman aged 55-70 years with Graves' hyperthyroidism. Both conserved end residues are part of each CDR3. D genes are given only for firm matches. The size of a clone is reported for some rows only, either as once, few or many, or as a class for expanded clones.

v_call	d_call	clone_size	j_call	cdr3_aa	cdr3_nt
TRBV6-2/TRBV6-3	.	few	TRBJ2-1	CASNRAYDEQFF	TGTGCCAGCAATAGGGCCTACGATGAGCAGTTCTTC
TRBV2	.	many	TRBJ2-7	CASSLGMYEQYF	TGTGCCAGCAGTTTGGGCATGTACGAGCAGTACTTC
TRBV11-2	.	.	TRBJ2-3	CASSLVLDTDTQYF	TGTGCCAGCAGCTTGGTTCTAGACACAGATACGCAGTATTTT
TRBV20-1	.	.	TRBJ2-1	CSAREGVDNEQFF	TGCAGTGCTAGAGAGGGGGTAGACAATGAGCAGTTCTTC
TRBV11-2	.	many	TRBJ1-5	CASSLGRKQPQHF	TGTGCCAGCAGCTTAGGCAGAAAGCAGCCCCAGCATTTT
TRBV30	.	many	TRBJ2-7	CAWSLPGTFSYEQYF	TGTGCCTGGAGTTTACCAGGGACATTCTCCTACGAGCAGTACTTC
TRBV2	.	many	TRBJ2-7	CASSEGGGGRGREQYF	TGTGCCAGCAGTGAAGGAGGAGGGGGGAGGGGACGCGAGCAGTACTTC
TRBV12-3/TRBV12-4	.	many	TRBJ2-5	CASSLRGIGETQYF	TGTGCCAGCAGTTTACGGGGGATTGGGGAGACCCAGTACTTC
TRBV6-2/TRBV6-3	.	many	TRBJ2-1	CASTGAPKYNEQFF	TGTGCCAGCACAGGGGCCCCAAAGTACAATGAGCAGTTCTTC
TRBV7-8	.	few	TRBJ2-5	CASSYIRGPKRVETQYF	TGTGCCAGCAGCTACATTCGGGGACCAAAAAGAGTGGAGACCCAGTACTTC
TRBV5-1	TRBD2	few	TRBJ2-7	CASSLDSGRVYEQYF	TGCGCCAGCAGCTTGGATAGCGGGAGGGTTTACGAGCAGTACTTC
TRBV12-3/TRBV12-4	.	many	TRBJ1-3	CASSLGQYSGNTIYF	TGTGCCAGCAGTTTAGGGCAGTACTCTGGAAACACCATATATTTT
TRBV28	TRBD1	many	TRBJ1-2	CASSTAGQVYGYTF	TGTGCCAGCAGCACCGCGGGACAGGTTTATGGCTACACCTTC
TRBV12-5	.	many	TRBJ1-1	CASGLGYGIGQGGTEAFF	TGTGCTAGTGGTTTGGGATACGGTATAGGGCAGGGTGGGACTGAAGCTTTCTTT
TRBV6-1	.	.	TRBJ1-6	CASTKRPGSYNSPLHF	TGTGCCAGCACGAAACGCCCGGGTTCCTATAATTCACCCCTCCACTTT
TRBV28	.	many	TRBJ1-1	CASSLGGRLEAFF	TGTGCCAGCAGTTTGGGTGGGCGGCTTGAAGCTTTCTTT
TRBV30	.	.	TRBJ2-1	CAWGGGSSSYNEQFF	TGTGCCTGGGGGGGCGGGAGTAGCTCCTACAATGAGCAGTTCTTC
TRBV7-9	.	many	TRBJ1-2	CASSSGEGYYGYTF	TGTGCCAGCAGCTCGGGTGAAGGGTACTATGGCTACACCTTC
TRBV20-1	.	few	TRBJ2-7	CSARATSNPYEQYF	TGCAGTGCTAGAGCAACTAGTAACCCCTACGAGCAGTACTTC
TRBV28	.	few	TRBJ2-4	CASSLLQQLAKNIQYF	TGTGCCAGCAGTTTACTGCAGCAACTAGCCAAAAACATTCAGTACTTC
TRBV5-1	.	many	TRBJ2-7	CASSLRSALSYEQYF	TGCGCCAGCAGTCTGAGAAGCGCGCTGTCCTACGAGCAGTACTTC
TRBV27	.	few	TRBJ2-1	CASSFGGNEQFF	TGTGCCAGCAGTTTCGGGGGCAATGAGCAGTTCTTC
TRBV28	TRBD1	many	TRBJ1-5	CASSKTGGMEPQHF	TGTGCCAGCAGTAAGACAGGGGGTATGGAGCCCCAGCATTTT
TRBV18	TRBD1	many	TRBJ1-1	CASSPGQRTAFF	TGTGCCAGCTCACCGGGACAGAGGACAGCTTTCTTT
TRBV3-1	.	many	TRBJ1-4	CATQWGEKLFF	TGTGCCACCCAATGGGGGGAAAAACTGTTTTTT
TRBV18	TRBD1	many	TRBJ1-5	CASSPDQGVNQPQHF	TGTGCCAGCTCACCAGACCAGGGGGTCAATCAGCCCCAGCATTTT
TRBV28	TRBD1	many	TRBJ1-4	CASSYRGGNEKLFF	TGTGCCAGCAGTTACAGGGGAGGGAATGAAAAACTGTTTTTT
TRBV12-5	.	many	TRBJ1-1	CASGPMGSGMNTEAFF	TGTGCTAGTGGTCCTATGGGGTCGGGCATGAACACTGAAGCTTTCTTT
TRBV14	.	few	TRBJ1-6	CASSQGNRADSPLHF	TGTGCCAGCAGCCAAGGGAACAGGGCGGATTCACCCCTCCACTTT
TRBV10-3	TRBD1	.	TRBJ2-3	CAIIIPGQGHTQYF	TGTGCCATCATTATACCGGGACAGGGGCATACGCAGTATTTT
TRBV2	.	many	TRBJ2-7	CASTDRYYEQYF	TGTGCCAGCACCGACCGATACTACGAGCAGTACTTC
TRBV28	.	many	TRBJ1-5	CASRGGTSQPQHF	TGTGCCAGCAGGGGGGGGACGTCTCAGCCCCAGCATTTT
TRBV5-5	TRBD2	few	TRBJ2-7	CASSETTSGAYEQYF	TGTGCCAGCAGCGAAACAACTAGCGGAGCCTACGAGCAGTACTTC
TRBV4-1	.	.	TRBJ1-1	CASSPILGGNTEAFF	TGCGCCAGCAGTCCTATACTTGGGGGTAACACTGAAGCTTTCTTT
TRBV7-9	.	many	TRBJ2-7	CASSPGPRQNEQYF	TGTGCCAGCAGCCCAGGTCCCCGCCAGAACGAGCAGTACTTC
TRBV30	TRBD1	many	TRBJ2-5	CAWSVPGTGGETQYF	TGTGCCTGGAGTGTACCCGGGACAGGGGGGGAGACCCAGTACTTC
TRBV6-2/TRBV6-3	.	many	TRBJ2-7	CASSSEGLYSYEQYF	TGTGCCAGCAGTTCCGAAGGACTGTACTCCTACGAGCAGTACTTC
TRBV12-5	.	many	TRBJ2-7	CASGLGPIGSEQYF	TGTGCTAGTGGTTTGGGACCAATTGGGTCCGAGCAGTACTTC
TRBV10-3	TRBD2	few	TRBJ2-7	CAIKRAGGAYEQYF	TGTGCCATCAAACGGGCGGGGGGAGCCTACGAGCAGTACTTC
TRBV7-9	TRBD1	.	TRBJ1-2	CASSHDRGPRYGYTF	TGTGCCAGCAGCCACGACAGGGGTCCTCGGTATGGCTACACCTTC
TRBV5-1	.	many	TRBJ2-1	CASSQKGYNEQFF	TGCGCCAGCAGCCAGAAGGGGTACAATGAGCAGTTCTTC
TRBV20-1	.	many	TRBJ2-1	CSATARSSYNEQFF	TGCAGTGCTACAGCAAGAAGCTCCTACAATGAGCAGTTCTTC
TRBV11-2	TRBD2	.	TRBJ2-1	CASSLGTGLAGRVEQFF	TGTGCCAGCAGCTTAGGTACAGGACTAGCGGGAAGGGTTGAGCAGTTCTTC
TRBV24-1	TRBD2	many	TRBJ2-1	CATSETGLANYNEQFF	TGTGCCACCAGTGAAACGGGACTAGCGAACTACAATGAGCAGTTCTTC